This T cell receptor beta chain originates from a study of T cell responses to AZD1222 COVID-19 vaccine. The method was immunoSEQ multiplex PCR; TCRdb's version includes in-frame clones alone and lacks a portion of them. This sample carries around 160,000 clones, under 95% of them seen once, and the ten largest clones take 4% to 6%. The CDR3 is made up of 14 amino acids. Trimming shortened V by 3 bases and J by 0 bases, and 6 bases separated the two germline ends. CDR1 KGHSH and CDR2 LQKENI come from the germline V gene. This material consisted of peripheral blood, taken on day 0 of AZD1222 vaccination. The receptor was isolated from an adult in good health. This sequence joins TRBV18 and TRBJ1-3; D not certain. CDR3 bases: TGTGCCAGCTCACCCACAGACTCTGGAAACACCATATATTTT. This gives the protein CASSPTDSGNTIYF.